This T cell receptor (beta chain) was sequenced during a study of blood T cell repertoires in COVID-19. Looking at the study overall: Sites across the United States, Italy and Spain contributed samples from acute and convalescent COVID-19. T cells, B-cell-depleted T cells, or PBMCs provided the cDNA or gDNA that served as material.

As handled by the study authors: Amplified reference gene primers provided the basis for estimating nucleated cell counts. Sequencing was performed with immunoSEQ multiplex PCR; in TCRdb, only in-frame clones are kept and a portion is missing. That table furnishes V, J and clone size, whereas the DNA furnished D and trimming. The sample lists 150,000 or so clones; more than 65% were seen once. This receptor was obtained from a woman aged 55 to 70 with COVID-19, enrolled during active disease. Sequenced material: peripheral blood.

Here the CDR3 DNA reads TGTGCCAGCAGCCCCCTCGACAGCTACAATGAGCAGTTCTTC. It is translated as CASSPLDSYNEQFF. The chain employs TRBV28 and TRBJ2-1; D possibly corresponds to TRBD1 (5 bases). There are 14 residues in the CDR3. V lost 6 bases and J lost 3, with 12 bases in between. Germline V lookup: CDR1 MDHEN, CDR2 SYDVKM.